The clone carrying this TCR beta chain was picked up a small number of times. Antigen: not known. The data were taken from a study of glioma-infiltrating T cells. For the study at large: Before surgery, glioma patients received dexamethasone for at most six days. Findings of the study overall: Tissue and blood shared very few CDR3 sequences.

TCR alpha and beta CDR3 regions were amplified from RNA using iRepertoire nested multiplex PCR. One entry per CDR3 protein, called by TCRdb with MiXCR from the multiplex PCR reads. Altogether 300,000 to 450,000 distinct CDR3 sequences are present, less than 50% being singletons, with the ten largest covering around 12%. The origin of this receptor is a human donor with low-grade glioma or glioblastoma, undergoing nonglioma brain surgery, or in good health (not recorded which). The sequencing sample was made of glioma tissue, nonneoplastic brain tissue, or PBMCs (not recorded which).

CDR3 amino acids: CASSLKAVSGENNNEQFF. The DNA for the CDR3 is TGTGCCAGCAGCCTCAAGGCAGTCTCGGGGGAGAATAACAATGAGCAGTTCTTC. V is TRBV7-3 and J is TRBJ2-1; the D gene is possibly TRBD2 (6 bases). V lost 5 bases, J lost 5 bases, and 25 bases lay in between. The CDR3 covers 18 residues. Germline CDR1 SGHTA, CDR2 FQGTGA.